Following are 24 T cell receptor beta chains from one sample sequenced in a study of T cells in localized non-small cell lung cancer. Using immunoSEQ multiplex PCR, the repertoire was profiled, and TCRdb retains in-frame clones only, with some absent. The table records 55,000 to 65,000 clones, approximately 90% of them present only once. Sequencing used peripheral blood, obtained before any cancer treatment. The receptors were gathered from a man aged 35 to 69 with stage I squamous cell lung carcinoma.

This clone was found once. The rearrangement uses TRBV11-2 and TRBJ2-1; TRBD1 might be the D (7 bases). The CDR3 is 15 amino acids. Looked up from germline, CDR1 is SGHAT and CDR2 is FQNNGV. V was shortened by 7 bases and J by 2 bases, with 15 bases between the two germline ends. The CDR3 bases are TGTGCCAGCACCCGCGGAGGGGGCACCTACAATGAGCAGTTCTTC. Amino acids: CASTRGGGTYNEQFF.

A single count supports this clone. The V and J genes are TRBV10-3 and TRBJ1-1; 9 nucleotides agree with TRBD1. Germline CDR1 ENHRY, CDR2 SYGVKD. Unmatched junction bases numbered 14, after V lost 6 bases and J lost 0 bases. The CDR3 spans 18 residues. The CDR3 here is CAIREGTGSTSMNTEAFF. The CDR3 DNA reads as TGTGCCATCAGGGAAGGGACAGGGAGTACGTCGATGAACACTGAAGCTTTCTTT.

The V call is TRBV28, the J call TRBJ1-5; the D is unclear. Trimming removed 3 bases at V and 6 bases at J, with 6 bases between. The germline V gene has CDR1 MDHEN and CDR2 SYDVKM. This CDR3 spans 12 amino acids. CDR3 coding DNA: TGTGCCAGCAGTTTGGGCTTTCAGCCCCAGCATTTT. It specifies CASSLGFQPQHF.

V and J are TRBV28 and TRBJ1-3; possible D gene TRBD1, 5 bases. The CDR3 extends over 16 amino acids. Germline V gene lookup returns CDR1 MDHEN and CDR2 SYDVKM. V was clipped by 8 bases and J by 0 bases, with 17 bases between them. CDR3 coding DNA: TGTGCCAGCGCTCGTACACGACAGAGCTCTGGAAACACCATATATTTT. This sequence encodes CASARTRQSSGNTIYF. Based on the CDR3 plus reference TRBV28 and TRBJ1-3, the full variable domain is DVKVTQSSRYLVKRTGEKVFLECVQDMDHENMFWYRQDPGLGLRLIYFSYDVKMKEKGDIPEGYSVSREKKERFSLILESASTNQTSMYLCASARTRQSSGNTIYFGEGSWLTVV.

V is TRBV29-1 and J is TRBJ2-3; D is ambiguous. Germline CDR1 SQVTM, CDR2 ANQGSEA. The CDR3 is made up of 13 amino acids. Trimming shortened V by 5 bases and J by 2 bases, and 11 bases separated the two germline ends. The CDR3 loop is CSVWTVTTDTQYF. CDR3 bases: TGCAGCGTTTGGACGGTAACCACAGATACGCAGTATTTT.

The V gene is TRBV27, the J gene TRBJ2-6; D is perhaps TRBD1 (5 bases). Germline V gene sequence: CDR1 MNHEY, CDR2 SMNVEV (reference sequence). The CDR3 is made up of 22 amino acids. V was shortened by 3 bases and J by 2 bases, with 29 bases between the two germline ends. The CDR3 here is CASSFRSPLQGRRRTGANVLTF. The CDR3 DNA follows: TGTGCCAGCAGTTTTCGTTCTCCCCTGCAGGGTCGAAGAAGAACTGGGGCCAACGTCCTGACTTTC.

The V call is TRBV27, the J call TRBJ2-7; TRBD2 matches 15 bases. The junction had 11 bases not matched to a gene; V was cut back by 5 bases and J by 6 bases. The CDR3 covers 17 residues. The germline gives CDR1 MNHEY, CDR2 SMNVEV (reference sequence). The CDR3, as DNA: TGTGCCAGCAGTGCCCGGACTAGCGGGAGGGCCCCATCCGAGCAGTACTTC. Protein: CASSARTSGRAPSEQYF.

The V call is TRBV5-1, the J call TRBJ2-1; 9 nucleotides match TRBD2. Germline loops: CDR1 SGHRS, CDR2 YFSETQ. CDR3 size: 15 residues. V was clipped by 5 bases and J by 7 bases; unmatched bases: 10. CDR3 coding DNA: TGCGCCAGCAGACTTAGCGGGAGAGTCGTTAATGAGCAGTTCTTC. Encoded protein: CASRLSGRVVNEQFF.

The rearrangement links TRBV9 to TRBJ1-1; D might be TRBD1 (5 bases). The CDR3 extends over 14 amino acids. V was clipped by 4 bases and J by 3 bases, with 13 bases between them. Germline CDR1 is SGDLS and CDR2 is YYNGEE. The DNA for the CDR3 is TGTGCCAGCAGCCCCCGACAGCTCGACACTGAAGCTTTCTTT. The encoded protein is CASSPRQLDTEAFF.

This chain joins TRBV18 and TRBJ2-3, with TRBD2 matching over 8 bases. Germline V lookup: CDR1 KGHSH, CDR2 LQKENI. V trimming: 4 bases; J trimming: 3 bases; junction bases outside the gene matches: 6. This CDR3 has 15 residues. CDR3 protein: CASSRQTSETDTQYF. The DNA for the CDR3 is TGTGCCAGCTCACGACAGACTAGCGAGACAGATACGCAGTATTTT.

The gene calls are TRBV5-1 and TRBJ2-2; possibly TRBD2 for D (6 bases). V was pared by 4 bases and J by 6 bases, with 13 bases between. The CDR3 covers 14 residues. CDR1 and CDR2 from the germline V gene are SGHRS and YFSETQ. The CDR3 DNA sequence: TGCGCCAGCAGCCCGACGGGAGAGGCCGGGGAGCTGTTTTTT. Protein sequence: CASSPTGEAGELFF.

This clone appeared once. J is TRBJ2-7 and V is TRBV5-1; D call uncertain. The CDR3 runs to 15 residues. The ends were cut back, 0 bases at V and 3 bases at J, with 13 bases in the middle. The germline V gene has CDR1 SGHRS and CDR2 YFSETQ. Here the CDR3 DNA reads TGCGCCAGCAGCTTGGTTATGGGCAGAGGCTACGAGCAGTACTTC. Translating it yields CASSLVMGRGYEQYF.

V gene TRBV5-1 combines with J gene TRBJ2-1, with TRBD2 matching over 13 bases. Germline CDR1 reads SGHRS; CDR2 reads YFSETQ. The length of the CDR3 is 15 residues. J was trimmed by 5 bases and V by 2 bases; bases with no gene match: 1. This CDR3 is CASSFTSGRDNEQFF. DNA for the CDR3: TGCGCCAGCAGCTTTACTAGCGGGAGGGACAATGAGCAGTTCTTC.

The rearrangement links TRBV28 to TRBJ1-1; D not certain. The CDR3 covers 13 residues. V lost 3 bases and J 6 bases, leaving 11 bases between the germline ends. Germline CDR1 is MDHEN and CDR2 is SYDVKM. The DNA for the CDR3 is TGTGCCAGCAGTTTTGGTAGTTCTCCTGAAGCTTTCTTT. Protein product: CASSFGSSPEAFF.

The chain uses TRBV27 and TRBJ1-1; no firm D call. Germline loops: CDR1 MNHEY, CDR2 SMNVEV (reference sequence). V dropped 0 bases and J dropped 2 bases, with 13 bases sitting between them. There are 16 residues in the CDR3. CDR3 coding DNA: TGTGCCAGCAGTTTATCGTGGCAGTTCGGTAACACTGAAGCTTTCTTT. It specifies CASSLSWQFGNTEAFF.

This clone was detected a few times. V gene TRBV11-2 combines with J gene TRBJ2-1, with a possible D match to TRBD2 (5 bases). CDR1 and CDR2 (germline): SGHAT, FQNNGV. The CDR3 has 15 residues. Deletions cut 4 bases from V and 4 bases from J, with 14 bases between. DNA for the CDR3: TGTGCCAGCAGCTCGGTGGACTTTGGGTACAATGAGCAGTTCTTC. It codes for CASSSVDFGYNEQFF.

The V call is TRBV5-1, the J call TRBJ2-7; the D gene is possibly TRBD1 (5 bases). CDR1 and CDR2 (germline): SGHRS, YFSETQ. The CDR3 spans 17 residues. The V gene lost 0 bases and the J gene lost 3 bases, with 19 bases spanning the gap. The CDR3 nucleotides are TGCGCCAGCAGCTTGGAGGGGTCAGCCAGGTCAGGCTACGAGCAGTACTTC. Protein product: CASSLEGSARSGYEQYF.

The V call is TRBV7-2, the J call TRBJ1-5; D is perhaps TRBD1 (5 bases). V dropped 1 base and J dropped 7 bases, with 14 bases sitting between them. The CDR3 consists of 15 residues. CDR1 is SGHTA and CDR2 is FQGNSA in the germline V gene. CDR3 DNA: TGTGCCAGCAGCTTAGATCACGGGGACGAGCAGCCCCAGCATTTT. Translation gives CASSLDHGDEQPQHF.

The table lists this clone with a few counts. Here the CDR3 DNA reads TGTGCCAGCAGCTTAGCTGGACGATCTGAAGCTTTCTTT. This gives the protein CASSLAGRSEAFF. The rearrangement joins TRBV7-6 to TRBJ1-1; no reliable D call. The germline V gene has CDR1 SGHVS and CDR2 FNYEAQ. There are 13 residues in the CDR3. V lost 0 bases and J 6 bases, leaving 8 bases between the germline ends.

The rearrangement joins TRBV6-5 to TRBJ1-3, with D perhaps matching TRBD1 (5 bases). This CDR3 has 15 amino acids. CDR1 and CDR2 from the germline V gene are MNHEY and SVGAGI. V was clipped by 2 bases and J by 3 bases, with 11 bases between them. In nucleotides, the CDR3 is TGTGCCAGCAGTTACGAAGGGGCGCATGGAAACACCATATATTTT. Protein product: CASSYEGAHGNTIYF.

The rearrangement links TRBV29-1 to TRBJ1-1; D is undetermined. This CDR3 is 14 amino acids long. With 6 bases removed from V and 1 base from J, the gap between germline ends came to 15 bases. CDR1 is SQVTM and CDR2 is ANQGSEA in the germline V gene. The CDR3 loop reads CSVQGRNANTEAFF. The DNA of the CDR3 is TGCAGCGTCCAAGGACGAAACGCGAACACTGAAGCTTTCTTT.

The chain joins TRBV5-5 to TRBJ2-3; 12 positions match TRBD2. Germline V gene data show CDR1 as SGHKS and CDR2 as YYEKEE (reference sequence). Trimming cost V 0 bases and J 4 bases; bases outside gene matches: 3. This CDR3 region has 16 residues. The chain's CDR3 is CASSLGLAGEADTQYF. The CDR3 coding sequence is TGTGCCAGCAGCTTGGGACTAGCGGGAGAAGCAGATACGCAGTATTTT.

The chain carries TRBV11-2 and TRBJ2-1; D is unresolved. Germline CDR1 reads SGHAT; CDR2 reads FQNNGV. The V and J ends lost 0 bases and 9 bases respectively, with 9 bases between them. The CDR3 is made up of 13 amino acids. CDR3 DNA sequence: TGTGCCAGCAGCTTAGATCGGAGAAGTGAGCAGTTCTTC. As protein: CASSLDRRSEQFF.

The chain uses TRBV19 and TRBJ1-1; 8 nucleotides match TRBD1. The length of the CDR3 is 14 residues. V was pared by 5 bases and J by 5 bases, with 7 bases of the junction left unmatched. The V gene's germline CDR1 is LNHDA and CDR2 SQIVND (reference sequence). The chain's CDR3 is CASSAGQGGTEAFF. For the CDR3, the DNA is TGTGCCAGTAGTGCTGGACAGGGAGGGACTGAAGCTTTCTTT. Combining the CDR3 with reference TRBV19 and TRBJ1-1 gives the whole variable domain DGGITQSPKYLFRKEGQNVTLSCEQNLNHDAMYWYRQDPGQGLRLIYYSQIVNDFQKGDIAEGYSVSREKKESFPLTVTSAQKNPTAFYLCASSAGQGGTEAFFGQGTRLTVV.